Only a few counts were recorded for the clone carrying this T cell receptor beta chain. With 4 bases removed from V and 9 bases from J, the gap between germline ends came to 14 bases. Germline CDR1 is SGDLS and CDR2 is YYNGEE. This CDR3 region has 14 residues. The sample originates from a study of T-cell reconstitution after alpha-beta-depleted transplantation in children. Unique molecular identifiers were used in preparing the TCRbeta library. TCRdb ran MiXCR on the PCR reads and lists one entry per CDR3 protein. This sample has nearly 550,000 distinct CDR3 sequences, with around 16% found just once.

This TCR came from a human donor who donated a stem cell graft to a child with acute lymphoblastic leukemia. This chain joins TRBV9 and TRBJ2-6; either TRBD1 or TRBD2 may supply D (5 bases each). The sequences come from PBMCs from the stem cell graft donor, collected from the stem cell graft. This CDR3 is CASSTREEGNVLTF. CDR3 DNA: TGTGCCAGCAGCACCAGGGAAGAGGGCAACGTCCTGACTTTC.